This entry lists 26 T cell receptor beta chains sequenced from one sample in a study of shared T cell receptors in the human thymus. This table comes from immunoSEQ multiplex PCR, and its TCRdb copy is limited to in-frame clones, with some not included. Of about 730,000 clones listed, 80% to 90% are singletons. This sample was also put to use in a study of human thymus T cells.

Source material: thymocytes. Source of these receptors: a girl less than two years old with a congenital heart defect.

This sequence joins TRBV29-1 and TRBJ2-1; no reliable D call. The ends were cut back, 0 bases at V and 6 bases at J, with 9 bases in the middle. Germline V CDR1 and CDR2: SQVTM, ANQGSEA. The CDR3 covers 13 residues. In DNA form, the CDR3 reads TGCAGCGTTGAAGATCCCGGTTCCAATGAGCAGTTCTTC. Translation gives CSVEDPGSNEQFF.

V usage is TRBV27 and J usage is TRBJ1-6; 7 bases fit TRBD1. After removal of 7 bases from V and 7 bases from J, the junction contained 10 bases not matched to a gene. This CDR3 spans 15 amino acids. Germline-derived CDR1 and CDR2 are MNHEY and SMNVEV (reference sequence). CDR3: CASTNSGTDNSPLHF. DNA of the CDR3: TGTGCCAGCACTAACTCCGGGACAGACAATTCACCCCTCCACTTT.

The rearrangement joins TRBV5-6 to TRBJ1-5; no clear D. Germline V gene sequence: CDR1 SGHDT, CDR2 YYEEEE. The CDR3 runs to 17 residues. Trimming stripped 2 bases from V and 0 bases from J, with 15 bases between. This chain's CDR3 is CASSLSHSLYSNQPQHF. CDR3 nucleotide sequence: TGTGCCAGCAGCTTAAGTCACAGCCTGTATAGCAATCAGCCCCAGCATTTT.

The chain couples TRBV10-2 to TRBJ1-2, with 10 bases that match TRBD1. This CDR3 has 16 amino acids. Per germline, CDR1 WSHSY and CDR2 SAAADI. V lost 6 bases and J lost 3; bases outside the gene matches: 10. CDR3 DNA: TGCGCCAGCAGCGCGAAATCGGACAGGGGGGACTATGGCTACACCTTC. This codes for CASSAKSDRGDYGYTF.

This chain uses TRBV5-6 with TRBJ2-7; D perhaps matches TRBD1 (5 bases). The CDR3 has 13 residues. Trimming shortened V by 4 bases and J by 1 base, and 9 bases separated the two germline ends. The germline CDR1 and CDR2 sequences are SGHDT and YYEEEE. This CDR3 reads CASSAGHSYEQYF. CDR3 sequence (DNA): TGTGCCAGCAGCGCAGGACATTCCTACGAGCAGTACTTC.

The J gene is TRBJ1-5, the V gene TRBV6-6; D is uncertain. Trimming shortened V by 5 bases and J by 1 base, and 12 bases separated the two germline ends. The CDR3 totals 15 residues. Germline V lookup: CDR1 MNHNY, CDR2 SVGAGI (reference sequence). The CDR3 reads CASSTARRSNQPQHF. The CDR3, as DNA: TGTGCCAGCAGTACCGCAAGGCGGAGCAATCAGCCCCAGCATTTT.

J is TRBJ2-1 and V is TRBV9; a possible D gene is TRBD2 (6 bases). This CDR3 has 14 residues. V was cut by 2 bases and J by 8 bases, with 14 bases left in between. Germline CDR1 and CDR2: SGDLS and YYNGEE. In DNA, the CDR3 is TGTGCCAGCAGCGTCGGCGGGAACGGGGATGAGCAGTTCTTC. As protein: CASSVGGNGDEQFF.

Notes on this clone: Other DNA sequences within the sample encode an identical CDR3. J is TRBJ1-2 and V is TRBV6-5; a weak D match, TRBD1 (6 bases). CDR3 size: 14 residues. From germline, CDR1 is MNHEY and CDR2 SVGAGI. V gave up 4 bases and J gave up 6 bases, with 15 bases separating them. For the CDR3, the DNA is TGTGCCAGCAGTTCAACCAGGGGTGAGCATGGCTACACCTTC. Translated: CASSSTRGEHGYTF.

The V and J genes are TRBV4-1 and TRBJ2-5; D ambiguous. V was clipped by 0 bases and J by 0 bases, with 26 bases between them. This CDR3 comprises 21 residues. Germline CDR1 is MGHRA and CDR2 is YSYEKL. The CDR3 sequence is CASSQDVSRPDEVVDQETQYF. DNA for the CDR3: TGCGCCAGCAGCCAAGATGTGTCCAGGCCGGATGAAGTAGTTGACCAAGAGACCCAGTACTTC.

The rearrangement uses TRBV27 and TRBJ2-7; tentatively, D is TRBD2 (6 bases). V gave up 10 bases and J gave up 4 bases, with 14 bases separating them. The germline V gene has CDR1 MNHEY and CDR2 SMNVEV (reference sequence). This CDR3 spans 12 amino acids. The CDR3, as DNA: TGTGCCACCGGGACTCAACCTTACGAGCAGTACTTC. This gives the protein CATGTQPYEQYF.

The rearrangement uses TRBV5-1 and TRBJ1-3; D is undetermined. CDR3 size: 17 residues. With 4 bases removed from V and 3 bases from J, the gap between germline ends came to 20 bases. The germline CDR1 and CDR2 sequences are SGHRS and YFSETQ. DNA of the CDR3: TGCGCCAGCAGCCGGACTTCCCCCTCCATCGGTGGAAACACCATATATTTT. This codes for CASSRTSPSIGGNTIYF.

The rearrangement links TRBV5-1 to TRBJ2-7; TRBD1 agrees at 7 bases. The CDR3 has 16 residues. Germline V gene data show CDR1 as SGHRS and CDR2 as YFSETQ. The J segment lost 3 bases and the V segment lost 2 bases, leaving 11 bases of the junction unmatched. The CDR3 coding sequence is TGCGCCAGCAGCTTTTCCCCCGGACAGGCGAACTACGAGCAGTACTTC. Its protein product is CASSFSPGQANYEQYF.

This clone was found a few times. This sequence joins TRBV7-2 and TRBJ2-3; 10 nucleotides align to TRBD1. J lost 5 bases, V lost 5 bases, and 13 bases had no gene match. The CDR3 loop spans 17 amino acids. Per germline, CDR1 SGHTA and CDR2 FQGNSA. The CDR3 is CASSLKRQGAEKDTQYF. CDR3 sequence (DNA): TGTGCCAGCAGCCTTAAGAGACAGGGGGCGGAAAAAGATACGCAGTATTTT.

This chain links TRBV7-9 with TRBJ2-7; tentatively, D is TRBD2 (6 bases). The germline CDR1 and CDR2 sequences are SEHNR and FQNEAQ (reference sequence). The CDR3 runs 14 residues. V lost 5 bases and J lost 1, with 12 bases in between. CDR3 residues: CASSRRGTSYEQYF. In nucleotides, the CDR3 is TGTGCCAGCAGCCGGCGCGGGACTTCCTACGAGCAGTACTTC. Based on the CDR3 plus reference TRBV7-9 and TRBJ2-7, the full variable domain is DTGVSQNPRHKITKRGQNVTFRCDPISEHNRLYWYRQTLGQGPEFLTYFQNEAQLEKSRLLSDRFSAERPKGSFSTLEIQRTEQGDSAMYLCASSRRGTSYEQYFGPGTRLTVT.

The genes are TRBV5-6 and TRBJ1-2; possibly TRBD1 for D (6 bases). CDR3 length equals 13 residues. Germline V gene data show CDR1 as SGHDT and CDR2 as YYEEEE. Trimming pared 2 bases from V and 3 bases from J, leaving 8 bases between. CDR3 in amino acids: CASSFKGDYGYTF. The CDR3, as DNA: TGTGCCAGCAGCTTTAAGGGGGACTATGGCTACACCTTC.

The rearrangement joins TRBV2 to TRBJ1-3; TRBD1 is a possible D gene (6 bases). This CDR3 comprises 15 residues. Germline CDR1 SNHLY, CDR2 FYNNEI. Trimming stripped 2 bases from V and 4 bases from J, with 12 bases between. For the CDR3, the DNA is TGTGCCAGCAGTGAACCCGATGGACAGGGAAACACCATATATTTT. Encoded protein: CASSEPDGQGNTIYF.

The V gene is TRBV6-5, the J gene TRBJ1-1; 7 bases agree with TRBD1. V shed 6 bases and J 5 bases; nucleotides not matched to a gene: 6. This CDR3 contains 13 residues. CDR1 MNHEY and CDR2 SVGAGI come from the germline V gene. This CDR3 reads CASSHRGRTEAFF. The CDR3 DNA reads TGTGCCAGCAGCCACAGGGGTAGGACTGAAGCTTTCTTT.

The DNA for the CDR3 is TGTGCCAGCAGTTTTGACGCGGAGGGAGAACCCCTCCACTTT. Protein sequence: CASSFDAEGEPLHF. This chain links TRBV27 with TRBJ1-6; D is uncertain. This CDR3 has 14 amino acids. V lost 3 bases and J 12 bases, leaving 15 bases between the germline ends. CDR1 is MNHEY and CDR2 is SMNVEV in the germline V gene (reference sequence).

V is TRBV10-3 and J is TRBJ2-3; 12 nucleotides agree with TRBD2. V lost 5 bases, J lost 0 bases, and 12 bases stayed unmatched. The CDR3 extends over 19 amino acids. In germline, CDR1 is ENHRY, CDR2 SYGVKD. CDR3: CAISKKTSGGSPSTDTQYF. The CDR3 DNA is TGTGCCATCAGTAAAAAAACTAGCGGGGGGTCCCCTAGCACAGATACGCAGTATTTT.

A few counts support this clone. J is TRBJ2-7 and V is TRBV7-9; perhaps TRBD1 as D (6 bases). In germline, CDR1 is SEHNR, CDR2 FQNEAQ (reference sequence). The CDR3 is 15 amino acids. V lost 5 bases to trimming and J lost 5 bases, with 19 bases between them. The CDR3 spells CASSLNRAGSDEQYF. In DNA form, the CDR3 reads TGTGCCAGCAGCCTTAACAGGGCAGGGAGCGACGAGCAGTACTTC.

The table lists this clone with a few counts. This chain joins TRBV5-6 and TRBJ1-4; no clear D. Germline CDR1 is SGHDT and CDR2 is YYEEEE. The V gene lost 0 bases and the J gene lost 0 bases, with 9 bases spanning the gap. CDR3 length: 16 amino acids. CDR3 DNA: TGTGCCAGCAGCTTGGATCAGGAGGCAACTAATGAAAAACTGTTTTTT. Protein: CASSLDQEATNEKLFF.

This CDR3 is CASSHSVAGDNSGNTIYF. CDR3 DNA sequence: TGTGCCAGCAGCCACTCGGTCGCAGGGGATAACTCTGGAAACACCATATATTTT. This chain joins TRBV14 and TRBJ1-3; tentatively, D is TRBD1 (6 bases). The CDR3 contains 18 residues. V dropped 3 bases and J dropped 0 bases, with 18 bases sitting between them. CDR1 is SGHDN and CDR2 is FVKESK in the germline V gene.

The table lists this clone with a count of one. This sample also contains other DNA sequences that code for the same CDR3. V is TRBV18 and J is TRBJ1-2; no clear D. The CDR3 spans 14 residues. V was trimmed by 0 bases and J by 0 bases, leaving 5 bases between them. CDR1 is KGHSH and CDR2 is LQKENI in the germline V gene. The CDR3 reads CASSPPAANYGYTF. Here the CDR3 DNA reads TGTGCCAGCTCACCACCGGCTGCTAACTATGGCTACACCTTC.

Remarks on this clone: The junction differs from germline at one of its ends, possibly a read error. CDR3 region: CASSVAPAGSPFHF. For the CDR3, the DNA is TGTGCCAGCAGCGTAGCGCCGGCAGGGTCACCCTTCCACTTT. V usage is TRBV9 and J usage is TRBJ1-6; perhaps TRBD1 as D (5 bases). Germline V gene data show CDR1 as SGDLS and CDR2 as YYNGEE. The CDR3 has 14 amino acids.

This rearrangement joins TRBV4-1 to TRBJ1-4; the D gene is possibly TRBD1 (6 bases). Germline CDR1 is MGHRA and CDR2 is YSYEKL. The CDR3 has 20 residues. V lost 3 bases to trimming and J lost 0 bases, with 23 bases between them. The DNA of the CDR3 is TGCGCCAGCAGCCAGGGAGGGGGGGGCCCATACGTTGCAACTAATGAAAAACTGTTTTTT. It specifies CASSQGGGGPYVATNEKLFF.

The chain is built from TRBV27 and TRBJ2-7, with D possibly matching TRBD2 (6 bases). The V end was cut by 8 bases, the J end by 3 bases, with 14 bases between. The CDR3 consists of 13 residues. The germline CDR1 and CDR2 sequences are MNHEY and SMNVEV (reference sequence). The CDR3 DNA follows: TGTGCCAGCTGGTCCAGACTAGACTACGAGCAGTACTTC. Its protein is CASWSRLDYEQYF.